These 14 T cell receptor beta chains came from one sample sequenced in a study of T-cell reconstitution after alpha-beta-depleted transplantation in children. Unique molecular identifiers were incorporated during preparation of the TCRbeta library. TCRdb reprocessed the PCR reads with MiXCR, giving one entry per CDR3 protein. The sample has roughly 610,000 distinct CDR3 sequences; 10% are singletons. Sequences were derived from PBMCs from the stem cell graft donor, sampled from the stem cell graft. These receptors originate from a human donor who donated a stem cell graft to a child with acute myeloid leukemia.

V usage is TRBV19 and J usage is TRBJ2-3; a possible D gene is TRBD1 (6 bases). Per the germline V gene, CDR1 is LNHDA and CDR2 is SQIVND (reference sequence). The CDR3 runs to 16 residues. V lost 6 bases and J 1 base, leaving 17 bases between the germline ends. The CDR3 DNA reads TGTGCCAGTAGCCCCTACAGGGTGGGGGGCACAGATACGCAGTATTTT. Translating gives CASSPYRVGGTDTQYF. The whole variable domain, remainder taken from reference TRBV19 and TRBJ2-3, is DGGITQSPKYLFRKEGQNVTLSCEQNLNHDAMYWYRQDPGQGLRLIYYSQIVNDFQKGDIAEGYSVSREKKESFPLTVTSAQKNPTAFYLCASSPYRVGGTDTQYFGPGTRLTVL.

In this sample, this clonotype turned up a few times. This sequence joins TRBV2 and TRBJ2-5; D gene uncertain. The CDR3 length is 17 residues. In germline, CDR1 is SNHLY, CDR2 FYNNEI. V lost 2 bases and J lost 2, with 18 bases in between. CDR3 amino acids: CASSEFVLAVKQETQYF. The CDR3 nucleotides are TGTGCCAGCAGTGAATTCGTCTTGGCGGTAAAACAAGAGACCCAGTACTTC.

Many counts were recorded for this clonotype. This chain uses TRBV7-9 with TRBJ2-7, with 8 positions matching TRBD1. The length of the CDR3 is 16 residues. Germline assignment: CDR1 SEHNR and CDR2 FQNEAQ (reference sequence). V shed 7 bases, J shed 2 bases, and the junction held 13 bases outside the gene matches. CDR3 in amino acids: CASITPGGKQPYEQYF. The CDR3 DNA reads TGTGCCAGCATCACCCCAGGGGGCAAACAACCCTACGAGCAGTACTTC.

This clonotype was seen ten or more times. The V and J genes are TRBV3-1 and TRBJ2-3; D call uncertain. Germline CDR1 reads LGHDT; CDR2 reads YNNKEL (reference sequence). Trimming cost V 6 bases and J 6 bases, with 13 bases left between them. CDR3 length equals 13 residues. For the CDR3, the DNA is TGTGCCAGCAGGCCCTCGAAAGGGGATACGCAGTATTTT. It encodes CASRPSKGDTQYF.

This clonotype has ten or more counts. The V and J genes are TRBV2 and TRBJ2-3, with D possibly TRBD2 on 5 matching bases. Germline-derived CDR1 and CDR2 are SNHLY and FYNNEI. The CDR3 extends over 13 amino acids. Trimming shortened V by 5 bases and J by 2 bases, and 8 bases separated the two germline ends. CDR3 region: CASSPGFTDTQYF. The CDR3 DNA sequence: TGTGCCAGCAGTCCGGGATTCACAGATACGCAGTATTTT.

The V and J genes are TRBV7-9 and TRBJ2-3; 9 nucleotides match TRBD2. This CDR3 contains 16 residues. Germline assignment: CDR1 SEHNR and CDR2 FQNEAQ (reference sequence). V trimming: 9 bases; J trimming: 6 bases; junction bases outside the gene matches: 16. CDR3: CASQTVGSGSLDTQYF. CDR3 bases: TGTGCCAGTCAGACCGTGGGTAGCGGGAGTTTGGATACGCAGTATTTT.

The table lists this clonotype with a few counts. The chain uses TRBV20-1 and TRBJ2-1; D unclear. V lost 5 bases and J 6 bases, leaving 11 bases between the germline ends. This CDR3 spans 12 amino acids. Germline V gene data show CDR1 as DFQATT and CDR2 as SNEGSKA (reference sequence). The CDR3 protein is CSAQLMGNEQFF. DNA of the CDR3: TGCAGTGCTCAGCTCATGGGCAATGAGCAGTTCTTC.

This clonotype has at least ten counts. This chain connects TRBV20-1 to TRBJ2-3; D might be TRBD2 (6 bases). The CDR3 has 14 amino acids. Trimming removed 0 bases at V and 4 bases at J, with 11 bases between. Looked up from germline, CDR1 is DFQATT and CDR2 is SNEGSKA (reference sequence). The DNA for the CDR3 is TGCAGTGCTAGAGATCGGCGGGGCTCAGATACGCAGTATTTT. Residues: CSARDRRGSDTQYF.

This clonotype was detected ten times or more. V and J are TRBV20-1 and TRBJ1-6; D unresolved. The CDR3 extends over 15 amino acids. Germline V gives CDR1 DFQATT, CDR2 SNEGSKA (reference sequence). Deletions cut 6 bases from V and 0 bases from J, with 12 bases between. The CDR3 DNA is TGCAGTGCAAAAGGCGGGAGCTCCTATAATTCACCCCTCCACTTT. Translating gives CSAKGGSSYNSPLHF.

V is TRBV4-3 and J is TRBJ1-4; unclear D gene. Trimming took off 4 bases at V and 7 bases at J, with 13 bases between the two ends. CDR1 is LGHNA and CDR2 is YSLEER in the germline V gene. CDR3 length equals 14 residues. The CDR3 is CASSLSLMAEKLFF. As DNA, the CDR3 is TGCGCCAGCAGCCTAAGCCTGATGGCTGAAAAACTGTTTTTT.

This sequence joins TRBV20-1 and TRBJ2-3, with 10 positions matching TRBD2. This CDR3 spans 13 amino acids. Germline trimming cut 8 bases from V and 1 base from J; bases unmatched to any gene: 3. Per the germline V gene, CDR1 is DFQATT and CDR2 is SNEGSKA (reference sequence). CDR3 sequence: CSLAGDRTDTQYF. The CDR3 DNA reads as TGCAGTCTAGCGGGAGATCGCACAGATACGCAGTATTTT.

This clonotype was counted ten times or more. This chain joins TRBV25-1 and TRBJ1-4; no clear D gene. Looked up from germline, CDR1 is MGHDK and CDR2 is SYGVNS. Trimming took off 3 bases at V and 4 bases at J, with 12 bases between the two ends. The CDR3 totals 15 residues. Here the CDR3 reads CASSDPWEGNEKLFF. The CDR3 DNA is TGTGCCAGCAGTGACCCGTGGGAGGGTAATGAAAAACTGTTTTTT.

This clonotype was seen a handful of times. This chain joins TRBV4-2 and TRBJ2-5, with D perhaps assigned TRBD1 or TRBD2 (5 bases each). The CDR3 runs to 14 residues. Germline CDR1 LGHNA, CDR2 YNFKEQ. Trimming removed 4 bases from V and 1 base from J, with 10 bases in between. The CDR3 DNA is TGTGCCAGCAGCCGAGCGGACACCCAAGAGACCCAGTACTTC. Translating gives CASSRADTQETQYF.

The CDR3 loop is CASSPWTSGRVQNTGELFF. CDR3 DNA sequence: TGTGCCAGCAGTCCGTGGACTAGCGGGAGGGTTCAGAACACCGGGGAGCTGTTTTTT. V gene TRBV2 combines with J gene TRBJ2-2; 15 bases are a match to TRBD2. After removal of 5 bases from V and 1 base from J, the junction contained 8 bases not matched to a gene. The CDR3 is 19 residues long. CDR1 and CDR2 from the germline V gene are SNHLY and FYNNEI. The whole variable domain, remainder taken from reference TRBV2 and TRBJ2-2, is EPEVTQTPSHQVTQMGQEVILRCVPISNHLYFYWYRQILGQKVEFLVSFYNNEISEKSEIFDDQFSVERPDGSNFTLKIRSTKLEDSAMYFCASSPWTSGRVQNTGELFFGEGSRLTVL.